This T cell receptor (beta chain) stems from a study of T cell clonotyping in hematopoietic cell transplantation. Study context: Recipients' pretransplant samples followed cytoreduction.

Study results and caveats: At the given depth, recipient repertoires were over 95% de novo clonotypes. Broader posttransplant TCR repertoire diversity was predicted by graft donor and pretransplant recipient Inverse Simpson Index values. Without cell sorting, CD4 versus CD8 contributions remain unresolved.

Time point denoted: recipient sample about 28 days before transplant, after cytoreduction. V trimming: 0 bases; J trimming: 3 bases; junction bases outside the gene matches: 5. Germline CDR1 and CDR2: SEHNR and FQNEAQ (reference sequence). The CDR3 spans 16 residues. Some clones are missing from TCRdb's copy, which holds only in-frame ones; the method was immunoSEQ multiplex PCR. The sample yields about 41,000 clones, 85% seen once. On this clone: The target antigen is unknown.

Source: peripheral blood mononuclear cells, taken before stem cell transplant. This rearrangement joins TRBV7-9 to TRBJ1-5, with 7 bases fitting TRBD1. This receptor was taken from a man in his sixties with acute myeloid leukemia. Some clones in this sample may be carry-over from other donors' samples. CDR3 sequence (DNA): TGTGCCAGCAGCTTAGCGCTAGGGGGCCTCAATCAGCCCCAGCATTTT. As protein: CASSLALGGLNQPQHF.